This passage covers 21 T cell receptor beta chains from one sample sequenced in a study of cytomegalovirus exposure and HLA in healthy donors. The PCR made use of 60 Vbeta and 13 Jbeta primers. Profiling relied on immunoSEQ multiplex PCR, and the TCRdb table lists in-frame clones only, not all of them. The data hold 100,000 to 150,000 clones, with 80% observed a single time. Sample: PBMCs. These receptors came from a middle-aged woman in good health and CMV-seronegative.

This sequence joins TRBV4-3 and TRBJ2-5; 9 nucleotides agree with TRBD2. The end of the DNA is better explained by TRBJ2-7, so the J call may be wrong. This CDR3 contains 16 residues. Germline-derived CDR1 and CDR2 are LGHNA and YSLEER. CDR3 in amino acids: CASSQDPSGDPYEQYF. The CDR3 coding sequence is TGCGCCAGCAGCCAAGACCCTAGCGGGGACCCCTACGAGCAGTACTTC.

This sequence joins TRBV27 and TRBJ1-2; no reliable D call. The CDR3 loop spans 14 amino acids. Germline V gives CDR1 MNHEY, CDR2 SMNVEV (reference sequence). V was shortened by 5 bases and J by 2 bases, with 12 bases between the two germline ends. CDR3 protein: CASSLRAGNYGYTF. As DNA, the CDR3 is TGTGCCAGCAGTCTAAGGGCGGGGAACTATGGCTACACCTTC.

This chain links TRBV9 with TRBJ1-6; 9 bases map to TRBD1. The CDR3 covers 15 residues. The V and J ends lost 2 bases and 16 bases, in that order; junction bases with no gene match: 13. Germline V CDR1 and CDR2: SGDLS, YYNGEE. The CDR3 nucleotides are TGTGCCAGCAGCGTTGGGACAGGGAGTTTATCGGGACTCCACTTT. Translating it yields CASSVGTGSLSGLHF.

This clone has just a few counts. This chain links TRBV6-5 with TRBJ1-4; 7 nucleotides match TRBD1. With V trimmed by 5 bases and J by 7 bases, 10 bases remained unmatched. From germline, CDR1 is MNHEY and CDR2 SVGAGI. The CDR3 runs 15 residues. The CDR3 reads CASSPGQARSEKLFF. The CDR3 coding sequence is TGTGCCAGCAGTCCCGGACAGGCTCGGAGTGAAAAACTGTTTTTT.

The chain is built from TRBV4-3 and TRBJ1-2, with D tentatively TRBD1 (6 bases). Between the trimmed V and J ends, which lost 0 bases and 4 bases, there was a span of 21 bases. The CDR3 extends over 18 amino acids. Germline values: CDR1 LGHNA, CDR2 YSLEER. The CDR3 here is CASSQEVSGAGAVYGYTF. CDR3 nucleotide sequence: TGCGCCAGCAGCCAAGAAGTATCGGGTGCAGGGGCGGTCTATGGCTACACCTTC.

This rearrangement joins TRBV9 to TRBJ1-3; maybe TRBD1 (5 bases). V lost 0 bases, J lost 0 bases, and 7 bases lay in between. CDR3 size: 15 residues. Germline CDR1 is SGDLS and CDR2 is YYNGEE. The CDR3 spells CASSVEGISGNTIYF. The CDR3 coding sequence is TGTGCCAGCAGCGTAGAGGGGATCTCTGGAAACACCATATATTTT.

The rearrangement joins TRBV2 to TRBJ2-7, with 10 bases aligning to TRBD1. The V gene end was trimmed by 7 bases and the J gene end by 2 bases; junction bases not matched to a gene: 5. The CDR3 sequence is 14 residues long. Germline V gene lookup returns CDR1 SNHLY and CDR2 FYNNEI. CDR3 in amino acids: CASTTGTGAYEQYF. The CDR3 nucleotides read TGTGCCAGCACCACCGGGACAGGGGCCTACGAGCAGTACTTC.

This clone has a single count. The genes are TRBV28 and TRBJ1-1; 8 nucleotides align to TRBD1. There are 14 residues in the CDR3. Germline V gene data show CDR1 as MDHEN and CDR2 as SYDVKM. V lost 4 bases to trimming and J lost 4 bases; unmatched junction nucleotides: 5. This CDR3 is CASSSLTGVTEAFF. The CDR3 nucleotides are TGTGCCAGCAGTTCGCTGACAGGGGTCACTGAAGCTTTCTTT.

The gene calls are TRBV28 and TRBJ1-1; the D is unclear. V shed 8 bases and J shed 0 bases, with 10 bases lying between them. Germline-derived CDR1 and CDR2 are MDHEN and SYDVKM. The CDR3 is 13 residues long. CDR3 bases: TGTGCCAGCCTGGCCGCCTTGAACACTGAAGCTTTCTTT. Translating it yields CASLAALNTEAFF.

This clone was detected only once. The chain employs TRBV7-2 and TRBJ1-2; a weak D match, TRBD1 (5 bases). The V end was cut by 1 base, the J end by 4 bases, with 16 bases between. The CDR3 length is 16 residues. Germline CDR1 reads SGHTA; CDR2 reads FQGNSA. CDR3 region: CASSLVQGTGSYGYTF. In DNA, the CDR3 is TGTGCCAGCAGCTTAGTCCAGGGCACTGGGTCCTATGGCTACACCTTC. Using reference TRBV7-2 and TRBJ1-2 for the parts outside the CDR3, the full variable domain is GAGVSQSPSNKVTEKGKDVELRCDPISGHTALYWYRQSLGQGLEFLIYFQGNSAPDKSGLPSDRFSAERTGGSVSTLTIQRTQQEDSAVYLCASSLVQGTGSYGYTFGSGTRLTVV.

The genes are TRBV27 and TRBJ2-7; possible D gene TRBD2, 6 bases. This CDR3 spans 11 amino acids. Germline V gene sequence: CDR1 MNHEY, CDR2 SMNVEV (reference sequence). V dropped 6 bases and J dropped 4 bases, with 7 bases sitting between them. CDR3: CASSAGYEQYF. DNA for the CDR3: TGTGCCAGCAGCGCGGGGTACGAGCAGTACTTC.

This chain joins TRBV4-1 and TRBJ1-5; 9 positions agree with TRBD1. The CDR3 runs 16 residues. V was pared by 0 bases and J by 7 bases, with 7 bases of the junction left unmatched. From germline, CDR1 is MGHRA and CDR2 YSYEKL. The CDR3, as DNA: TGCGCCAGCAGCCAAGATGGGACAGGGAAGGGCCAGCCCCAGCATTTT. This translates into CASSQDGTGKGQPQHF.

The chain combines TRBV7-8 with TRBJ2-5, with 9 bases matching TRBD1. There are 15 residues in the CDR3. The germline V gene has CDR1 SGHVS and CDR2 FQNEAQ. J lost 4 bases, V lost 0 bases, and 3 bases had no gene match. The CDR3 DNA is TGTGCCAGCAGCTTAGCGGGACAGGGTGCAGAGACCCAGTACTTC. Its translation is CASSLAGQGAETQYF.

This clone has a handful of counts. The genes are TRBV6-5 and TRBJ1-2, with TRBD1 matching over 10 bases. Germline-derived CDR1 and CDR2 are MNHEY and SVGAGI. Unmatched junction bases numbered 7, after V lost 5 bases and J lost 7 bases. This CDR3 is 14 amino acids long. The CDR3 loop is CASSATRDRGGYTF. DNA of the CDR3: TGTGCCAGCAGTGCCACCCGGGACAGGGGTGGCTACACCTTC.

This chain links TRBV7-9 with TRBJ2-5; 14 bases match TRBD2. Looked up from germline, CDR1 is SEHNR and CDR2 is FQNEAQ (reference sequence). The CDR3 runs to 16 residues. Trimming cost V 3 bases and J 5 bases; bases outside gene matches: 5. The CDR3 region is CASSLTSGRAWETQYF. CDR3 nucleotide sequence: TGTGCCAGCAGCTTGACTAGCGGGAGGGCCTGGGAGACCCAGTACTTC.

This sequence joins TRBV4-1 and TRBJ2-1; maybe TRBD1 (6 bases). The CDR3 is 16 residues long. Germline V gives CDR1 MGHRA, CDR2 YSYEKL. Trimming removed 0 bases from V and 4 bases from J, with 13 bases in between. The DNA of the CDR3 is TGCGCCAGCAGCCAAGAGTTACAGGGCGGATACAATGAGCAGTTCTTC. As protein: CASSQELQGGYNEQFF.

The chain combines TRBV10-3 with TRBJ2-7, with 11 bases identical to TRBD2. V was pared by 4 bases and J by 0 bases, with 2 bases of the junction left unmatched. CDR1 ENHRY and CDR2 SYGVKD come from the germline V gene. The length of the CDR3 is 15 residues. The CDR3 sequence is CAISAGLAGSYEQYF. CDR3 in DNA: TGTGCCATCAGTGCCGGACTAGCGGGCTCCTACGAGCAGTACTTC.

V usage is TRBV6-1 and J usage is TRBJ1-1; tentative D call: TRBD1 (5 bases). The V gene lost 7 bases and the J gene lost 1 base, with 10 bases spanning the gap. This CDR3 contains 13 residues. Per germline, CDR1 MNHNS and CDR2 SASEGT. The CDR3 region has the DNA TGTGCCAGCAAATTGACAGAGAACACTGAAGCTTTCTTT. It translates to CASKLTENTEAFF.

The chain links TRBV19 to TRBJ1-1; no reliable D call. CDR1 LNHDA and CDR2 SQIVND come from the germline V gene (reference sequence). The CDR3 has 13 residues. V shed 3 bases and J shed 3 bases, with 8 bases lying between them. The CDR3 DNA follows: TGTGCCAGTAGTATGGCGGGGTACACTGAAGCTTTCTTT. This codes for CASSMAGYTEAFF.

A word on this clone: This sample also contains other DNA sequences that code for the same CDR3. The chain employs TRBV9 and TRBJ1-3; D is unclear. CDR1 is SGDLS and CDR2 is YYNGEE in the germline V gene. Trimming cost V 3 bases and J 1 base, with 11 bases left between them. This CDR3 is built from 15 residues. CDR3 coding DNA: TGTGCCAGCAGCGCGCGGGTAGGGTCTGGAAACACCATATATTTT. Amino acid sequence: CASSARVGSGNTIYF.

This chain connects TRBV2 to TRBJ2-1, with D perhaps matching TRBD1 (6 bases). CDR1 and CDR2 from the germline V gene are SNHLY and FYNNEI. The CDR3 runs 12 residues. Trimming cost V 7 bases and J 4 bases, with 8 bases left between them. The CDR3 DNA reads TGTGCCAGCATCGACAGGTACAATGAGCAGTTCTTC. It encodes CASIDRYNEQFF.